The TCR beta chain under discussion was sequenced for a study of blood T cell repertoires in COVID-19 (dated by TCRdb to about 2020). Looking at the study overall: Samples covering the acute and convalescent phases of COVID-19 were provided by collaborators in the United States, Italy and Spain. The prospective study material was composed of cDNA or gDNA derived from T cells, B-cell-depleted T cells, or PBMCs. Subjects who had been exposed to COVID-19, were actively infected with it, or had recovered from it provided the deeply sampled blood TCRbeta repertoires that made up the dataset. The repertoires were made available in a free public database intended to serve as a resource for research on the immune response to SARS-CoV-2. Samples were obtained from the ongoing ImmuneRACE study (first 160 participants) and from over a thousand subjects provided by 6 global collaborators. Sample metadata almost always included a de-identified subject ID, COVID-19 status, age in years and sex. HLA class I and class II types, where available, came from metadata supplied by the sample provider rather than from assay-based typing.

A word on this clone: This clone's antigen is unknown. No quality values exist for individual bases; no much larger clone is one base distant.

The paper's findings and limits, for the study overall: The quantity of clinical and demographic metadata differed by source and by participant and was supplied without curation.

Whole blood was collected in K2EDTA tubes by collaborating institutions according to the institutions' own protocols. Collaborator samples were shipped for TCRbeta analysis as frozen whole blood, isolated PBMCs, or DNA extracted from either sample type. Trimming leaves V shorter by 7 bases and J shorter by 2 bases, with the junction holding 7 bases beyond the gene matches. CDR1 is given as MNHNY and CDR2 as SVGAGI, both from the germline V gene (reference sequence). The CDR3 covers 15 residues, taking in both the cysteine and the phenylalanine. Solely the CDR3 DNA is kept, with 45 bases framed from the first base. TCRbeta CDR3 regions were amplified from genomic DNA by means of the immunoSEQ Assay, a bias-controlled multiplex PCR. Per the source publication's procedure: The number of nucleated cells in each sample was estimated from the amplification of reference gene primers within the assay. Sequence reads were collapsed and filtered to measure the absolute abundance of every unique TCRbeta CDR3 rearrangement. For each sample, productive Simpson clonality was calculated as the square root of Simpson's diversity index across productive rearrangements. TCRdb obtained this table from immuneACCESS and retained in-frame rearrangements with V and J assigned. These tables miss some clones; where compared with another copy, unresolved V genes account for less than half of the shortfall, and the remainder is unexplained. From that table come the V and J calls and clone size; the DNA was used to work out D and trimming. Recorded for this sample are 100,000 to 110,000 clones; over 65% of them occurred a single time. Around 13% of the sample goes to the ten largest clones.

The origin of this receptor is a human donor in a cohort sampled during active COVID-19. The sequenced material came from peripheral blood. Recombination joined TRBV6-6 with TRBJ1-3; the junction holds 8 bases that match TRBD1. The CDR3 in this case is CASTLQGGAGNTIYF. In nucleotide form, the sequence is TGTGCCAGCACGTTACAGGGGGGTGCTGGAAACACCATATATTTT.